The 23 T cell receptor beta chains below come from one sample, sequenced in a study of shared clonotypes between healthy human individuals. Clones were sequenced by immunoSEQ multiplex PCR, and TCRdb holds only the in-frame ones, with some missing. The table shows roughly 2.4 million clones, with almost 96% occurring only once. The material sequenced was naive CD4+ T cells sorted from blood. The subset was: CD45RA+ positively selected. All receptors derive from a man aged 18 to 29 in good health.

The chain carries TRBV30 and TRBJ2-3; either TRBD1 or TRBD2 may supply D (5 bases each). Germline V gene lookup returns CDR1 GTSNPN and CDR2 SVGIG (reference sequence). The CDR3 length is 13 residues. The V and J ends lost 4 bases and 0 bases respectively, with 8 bases between them. The CDR3, as DNA: TGTGCCTGGACGAGGGACAGCACAGATACGCAGTATTTT. Its translation is CAWTRDSTDTQYF.

In this sample, this clone turned up once. Distinct nucleotide sequences in the sample also encode this CDR3. The CDR3 spells CASSLGSGANVLTF. CDR3 nucleotides: TGTGCCAGCAGCTTGGGGTCCGGGGCCAACGTCCTGACTTTC. The V gene is TRBV5-6, the J gene TRBJ2-6; no clear D. Germline V gene data show CDR1 as SGHDT and CDR2 as YYEEEE. The CDR3 loop spans 14 amino acids. V lost 0 bases and J 4 bases, leaving 5 bases between the germline ends.

The CDR3 reads CASSLDLPRAGNTIYF. The CDR3 DNA follows: TGTGCCAGCAGCCTGGACCTCCCGAGGGCTGGAAACACCATATATTTT. The genes are TRBV7-2 and TRBJ1-3; D is unclear. V dropped 5 bases and J dropped 2 bases, with 16 bases sitting between them. The CDR3 has 16 amino acids. Germline CDR1 and CDR2: SGHTA and FQGNSA.

This clone showed up just once. This same CDR3 is encoded by further DNA sequences in the sample. The gene calls are TRBV9 and TRBJ1-2; D unresolved. CDR1 SGDLS and CDR2 YYNGEE come from the germline V gene. The CDR3 spans 13 residues. V shed 2 bases and J shed 0 bases, with 5 bases lying between them. CDR3 in amino acids: CASSVDANYGYTF. Here the CDR3 DNA reads TGTGCCAGCAGCGTGGACGCTAACTATGGCTACACCTTC.

The chain joins TRBV7-6 to TRBJ2-7; D ambiguous. Germline lookup yields CDR1 SGHVS and CDR2 FNYEAQ. The CDR3 runs 13 residues. The germline V and J ends were trimmed by 3 bases and 6 bases, with 12 bases remaining between them. The DNA of the CDR3 is TGTGCCAGCAGCTTCTGGTCAGGCTCCGAGCAGTACTTC. It translates to CASSFWSGSEQYF.

V is TRBV18 and J is TRBJ1-6; 7 bases agree with TRBD1. The CDR3 sequence is 16 residues long. Germline V CDR1 and CDR2: KGHSH, LQKENI. The V gene end was trimmed by 6 bases and the J gene end by 6 bases; junction bases not matched to a gene: 11. The CDR3 DNA reads TGTGCCAGCTCTCTGGAGAGACAGGGAGGTAATTCACCCCTCCACTTT. Translation gives CASSLERQGGNSPLHF. The full variable domain, rest sourced from reference TRBV18 and TRBJ1-6, is NAGVMQNPRHLVRRRGQEARLRCSPMKGHSHVYWYRQLPEEGLKFMVYLQKENIIDESGMPKERFSAEFPKEGPSILRIQQVVRGDSAAYFCASSLERQGGNSPLHFGNGTRLTVT.

The chain uses TRBV5-1 and TRBJ1-3; D is unresolved. Trimming removed 0 bases from V and 0 bases from J, with 13 bases in between. Germline V gene lookup returns CDR1 SGHRS and CDR2 YFSETQ. The CDR3 is made up of 17 amino acids. This CDR3 reads CASSLAGLTFSGNTIYF. The CDR3 region has the DNA TGCGCCAGCAGCTTGGCCGGACTCACTTTCTCTGGAAACACCATATATTTT.

Points on this clone: One end of the junction does not line up with germline, which may come from a read error. The V call is TRBV4-3, the J call TRBJ2-7; D unclear. CDR3 length equals 10 residues. Germline loops: CDR1 LGHNA, CDR2 YSLEER. For the CDR3, the DNA is TGCGCCAGCAGCCAAGATCCTGTGGGCTTC. It encodes CASSQDPVGF.

The CDR3 DNA reads as TGTGCCAGCTCACCCCTGGAGGGGGGTTCACCCCTCCACTTT. This sequence encodes CASSPLEGGSPLHF. J is TRBJ1-6 and V is TRBV18, with D possibly TRBD1 on 6 matching bases. This CDR3 region has 14 residues. The germline V and J ends were trimmed by 3 bases and 9 bases, with 12 bases remaining between them. Germline values: CDR1 KGHSH, CDR2 LQKENI.

V gene TRBV7-2 combines with J gene TRBJ2-3; 7 bases align to TRBD2. With 5 bases clipped from V and 2 bases from J, the junction kept 4 bases outside the gene matches. From germline, CDR1 is SGHTA and CDR2 FQGNSA. There are 14 residues in the CDR3. The CDR3 nucleotides are TGTGCCAGCAGCACCCGGGACTACACAGATACGCAGTATTTT. Its translation: CASSTRDYTDTQYF.

The chain recombines TRBV15 with TRBJ2-2; maybe TRBD1 (5 bases). V gave up 0 bases and J gave up 1 base, with 6 bases separating them. Germline CDR1 is LNHNV and CDR2 is YYDKDF (reference sequence). CDR3 length: 15 residues. CDR3 in DNA: TGTGCCACCAGCAGAGACGGACAGAACACCGGGGAGCTGTTTTTT. Protein product: CATSRDGQNTGELFF.

This chain joins TRBV2 and TRBJ1-1, with unresolved D. The CDR3 is 13 residues long. Trimming took 7 bases from V and 3 from J, leaving 12 bases between them. Germline loops: CDR1 SNHLY, CDR2 FYNNEI. The CDR3 coding sequence is TGTGCCAGCACCTACTCCAGAGACACTGAAGCTTTCTTT. Translated, it gives CASTYSRDTEAFF.

V gene TRBV2 combines with J gene TRBJ2-2, with D perhaps matching TRBD2 (6 bases). In germline, CDR1 is SNHLY, CDR2 FYNNEI. The V end lost 5 bases, the J end lost 6 bases, and 19 bases lay between the germline ends. CDR3 size: 16 residues. CDR3 region: CASSWALAGRAGELFF. Written as DNA, the CDR3 is TGTGCCAGCAGTTGGGCCCTGGCGGGAAGAGCCGGGGAGCTGTTTTTT.

This clone was recorded a few times. The chain links TRBV4-1 to TRBJ2-7; 7 bases are shared with TRBD1. V gave up 3 bases and J gave up 7 bases; unmatched junction bases: 12. The germline gives CDR1 MGHRA, CDR2 YSYEKL. The CDR3 runs 15 residues. The CDR3 region is CASSHTDRPAPEQYF. CDR3 nucleotides: TGCGCCAGCAGCCATACGGACAGGCCAGCCCCGGAGCAGTACTTC.

V and J are TRBV6-5 and TRBJ1-3; 7 positions match TRBD1. Germline V gene sequence: CDR1 MNHEY, CDR2 SVGAGI. The V segment lost 5 bases and the J segment 2 bases; nucleotides outside the gene matches: 3. This CDR3 contains 14 residues. In nucleotides, the CDR3 is TGTGCCAGCAGTAGAGGGACAGCTGGAAACACCATATATTTT. This sequence encodes CASSRGTAGNTIYF.

The V gene is TRBV4-3, the J gene TRBJ2-5, with D maybe TRBD1 (5 bases). Looked up from germline, CDR1 is LGHNA and CDR2 is YSLEER. The CDR3 extends over 15 amino acids. CDR3 in DNA: TGCGTCAAAAGCGCGAGACAGAGCAACCAAGAGACCCAGTACTTC. This gives the protein CVKSARQSNQETQYF.

The J gene is TRBJ1-4, the V gene TRBV28, with 8 nucleotides matching TRBD1. The V segment lost 6 bases and the J segment 6 bases; nucleotides outside the gene matches: 9. CDR3 length: 15 amino acids. Per the germline V gene, CDR1 is MDHEN and CDR2 is SYDVKM. CDR3 DNA sequence: TGTGCCAGCAGCCCGGACAGGGTCGGGGATGAAAAACTGTTTTTT. Residues: CASSPDRVGDEKLFF. The variable domain in full, completed from reference TRBV28 and TRBJ1-4, reads DVKVTQSSRYLVKRTGEKVFLECVQDMDHENMFWYRQDPGLGLRLIYFSYDVKMKEKGDIPEGYSVSREKKERFSLILESASTNQTSMYLCASSPDRVGDEKLFFGSGTQLSVL.

The chain uses TRBV6-5 and TRBJ2-1; no definite D call. The CDR3 runs 11 residues. Germline CDR1 is MNHEY and CDR2 is SVGAGI. V was shortened by 7 bases and J by 8 bases, with 9 bases between the two germline ends. The CDR3 spells CASNSRYEQFF. In DNA, the CDR3 is TGTGCCAGCAACAGTCGTTATGAGCAGTTCTTC.

This chain connects TRBV7-9 to TRBJ2-7; 14 nucleotides align to TRBD2. J was trimmed by 4 bases and V by 3 bases; bases with no gene match: 2. The germline CDR1 and CDR2 sequences are SEHNR and FQNEAQ (reference sequence). The CDR3 has 15 residues. The CDR3 is CASSLGLAGVYEQYF. The DNA of the CDR3 is TGTGCCAGCAGCTTGGGACTAGCGGGAGTGTACGAGCAGTACTTC.

In the case of this clone: Other nucleotide sequences from this sample produce the same CDR3. The rearrangement links TRBV18 to TRBJ2-5, with D unresolved. Trimming removed 0 bases at V and 5 bases at J, with 7 bases between. In germline, CDR1 is KGHSH, CDR2 LQKENI. The CDR3 sequence is 13 residues long. The CDR3 sequence is CASSPPVGETQYF. CDR3 coding DNA: TGTGCCAGCTCACCACCGGTTGGGGAGACCCAGTACTTC.

With respect to this clone: The same CDR3 can be traced to other DNA sequences in this sample. The gene calls are TRBV5-4 and TRBJ2-2; TRBD2 aligns across 8 bases. Germline V gene sequence: CDR1 SGHNT, CDR2 YYREEE (reference sequence). The CDR3 is 14 residues long. V dropped 5 bases and J dropped 3; count of bases not matched to a gene: 3. Here the CDR3 reads CASSFGGDTGELFF. DNA of the CDR3: TGTGCCAGCAGTTTCGGGGGGGACACCGGGGAGCTGTTTTTT.

The V call is TRBV7-9, the J call TRBJ1-3; weak D call: TRBD1 (5 bases). CDR1 SEHNR and CDR2 FQNEAQ come from the germline V gene (reference sequence). This CDR3 comprises 14 residues. Trimming left V 1 base short and J 8 bases short, with 12 bases between. The CDR3 here is CASSLGPGKDTIYF. The CDR3 nucleotides are TGTGCCAGCAGCTTAGGTCCAGGGAAGGACACCATATATTTT.

The chain uses TRBV18 and TRBJ1-2; 7 bases line up with TRBD1. V shed 5 bases, J shed 4 bases, and the junction held 10 bases outside the gene matches. CDR3 length equals 15 residues. From germline, CDR1 is KGHSH and CDR2 LQKENI. The CDR3 sequence is CASSATAGTAYGYTF. CDR3 sequence (DNA): TGTGCCAGCTCAGCCACTGCCGGGACAGCCTATGGCTACACCTTC.